These T cell receptor beta chains were read from a single sample in a study of CD8+CD57+ T cells in acquired aplastic anemia. TCRdb re-called the reads with MiXCR, one entry per CDR3 protein. The sample comprises about 98,000 distinct CDR3 sequences, 65% to 70% of which are singletons, and 50% to 70% rests with the top ten. Sequenced: sorted CD4+, CD8+, or CD8+CD57+ T cells (not recorded which) from PBMCs. All receptors come from a human donor with aplastic anemia. Each CDR3 is given with its conserved first and last residue. A D gene is named only where the DNA matches it firmly. A row's size may be missing; if present it is once, few, many or a size class.

v_gene: TRBV7-9; j_gene: TRBJ2-3; d_gene: -; abundance: -; CDR3nt: TGTGCCAGCAGCCCTTATGCAGATACGCAGTATTTT; CDR3aa: CASSPYADTQYF
v_gene: TRBV7-9; j_gene: TRBJ1-2; d_gene: -; abundance: -; CDR3nt: TGTGCCAGCAGCTTAGAGGCTAGGGCAAATGGCTACACCTTC; CDR3aa: CASSLEARANGYTF
v_gene: TRBV29-1; j_gene: TRBJ1-2; d_gene: -; abundance: -; CDR3nt: TGCAGCGTCGGGGACCGACCGGGCTACACCTTC; CDR3aa: CSVGDRPGYTF
v_gene: TRBV20-1; j_gene: TRBJ2-1; d_gene: TRBD1; abundance: -; CDR3nt: TGCAGTGCTAGAGTGGGGACAGGGGGGAATGAGCAGTTCTTC; CDR3aa: CSARVGTGGNEQFF
v_gene: TRBV25-1; j_gene: TRBJ1-2; d_gene: TRBD1; abundance: -; CDR3nt: TGTGCCAGCGCAGGGGGCTATGGCTACACCTTC; CDR3aa: CASAGGYGYTF
v_gene: TRBV6-2/TRBV6-3; j_gene: TRBJ2-2; d_gene: -; abundance: -; CDR3nt: TGTGCCAGGAACACCGGGGAGCTGTTTTTT; CDR3aa: CARNTGELFF
v_gene: TRBV2; j_gene: TRBJ2-1; d_gene: -; abundance: few; CDR3nt: TGTGCCAGTGACCCCGGGGTTGACGACAATGAGCAGTTCTTC; CDR3aa: CASDPGVDDNEQFF
v_gene: TRBV27; j_gene: TRBJ2-5; d_gene: -; abundance: -; CDR3nt: TGTGCCAGCAGTTTACGACAGAGCTCGATCCAAGAGACCCAGTACTTC; CDR3aa: CASSLRQSSIQETQYF
v_gene: TRBV10-1; j_gene: TRBJ2-1; d_gene: -; abundance: many; CDR3nt: TGCGCCAGCAGTGAGTCGAGGGGAAGGGGGTCGAATGAGCAGTTCTTC; CDR3aa: CASSESRGRGSNEQFF
v_gene: TRBV29-1; j_gene: TRBJ2-1; d_gene: -; abundance: -; CDR3nt: TGCAGCGTTGAAGTCCCGGACGGGTCCTCCTACAATGAGCAGTTCTTC; CDR3aa: CSVEVPDGSSYNEQFF